These 23 T cell receptor beta chains were sequenced from one sample in a study of CD8 T cells in ankylosing spondylitis. TCRdb used MiXCR to reprocess the 5' RACE reads, holding one entry per CDR3 protein. The sample yields around 180,000 distinct CDR3 sequences, 10% to 15% seen once. Sequencing was done on a sample of blood, either unsorted or a sorted T cell fraction (not recorded which). The receptors were sampled from a female donor with ankylosing spondylitis or in good health (not recorded which).

This clonotype appeared many times. The genes are TRBV15 and TRBJ2-5; D unresolved. This CDR3 comprises 13 residues. The germline V gene encodes CDR1 LNHNV and CDR2 YYDKDF (reference sequence). Trimming pared 3 bases from V and 9 bases from J, leaving 14 bases between. CDR3 residues: CATSSGLGGSQYF. The CDR3 bases are TGTGCCACCAGCAGCGGCCTTGGTGGATCCCAGTACTTC.

This clonotype has more than one count but fewer than ten. This chain connects TRBV20-1 to TRBJ2-7; TRBD2 aligns across 9 bases. Per the germline V gene, CDR1 is DFQATT and CDR2 is SNEGSKA (reference sequence). This CDR3 is 16 amino acids long. Germline trimming cut 1 base from V and 5 bases from J; bases unmatched to any gene: 12. The CDR3: CSARAKRAGGPHEQYF. CDR3 nucleotide sequence: TGCAGTGCTAGAGCGAAAAGGGCGGGAGGGCCCCACGAGCAGTACTTC.

This clonotype was found a few times. For the CDR3, the DNA is TGTGCCAGCAGTACCTCGACTGGGGGAGAGACCCAGTACTTC. This translates into CASSTSTGGETQYF. The V and J genes are TRBV28 and TRBJ2-5; D might be TRBD1 or TRBD2, each matching 5 bases. Trimming left V 5 bases short and J 4 bases short, with 14 bases between. Germline CDR1 and CDR2: MDHEN and SYDVKM. This CDR3 is built from 14 residues. The entire variable domain, with the rest obtained from reference TRBV28 and TRBJ2-5, is as follows: DVKVTQSSRYLVKRTGEKVFLECVQDMDHENMFWYRQDPGLGLRLIYFSYDVKMKEKGDIPEGYSVSREKKERFSLILESASTNQTSMYLCASSTSTGGETQYFGPGTRLLVL.

There are a few counts of this clonotype. This rearrangement joins TRBV29-1 to TRBJ1-1, with D unresolved. The V gene's germline CDR1 is SQVTM and CDR2 ANQGSEA. Deletions cut 2 bases from V and 2 bases from J, with 6 bases between. The CDR3 covers 12 residues. In DNA form, the CDR3 reads TGCAGCGTTGAATGGAGCAACACTGAAGCTTTCTTT. As protein: CSVEWSNTEAFF.

This clonotype was seen many times. This chain uses TRBV20-1 with TRBJ1-4; the D is unclear. The germline V gene has CDR1 DFQATT and CDR2 SNEGSKA (reference sequence). The CDR3 spans 14 residues. The ends were cut back, 0 bases at V and 8 bases at J, with 13 bases in the middle. The CDR3 region is CSARDDLSREKLFF. The CDR3 DNA reads as TGCAGTGCTAGAGATGACCTCTCCCGGGAAAAACTGTTTTTT.

This clonotype occurred many times. V usage is TRBV11-2 and J usage is TRBJ2-3, with D hard to call. Germline V gives CDR1 SGHAT, CDR2 FQNNGV. The CDR3 is 14 residues long. The V end was cut by 5 bases, the J end by 1 base, with 10 bases between. The CDR3 is CASSRPPGTDTQYF. In nucleotides, the CDR3 is TGTGCCAGCAGCCGACCCCCCGGCACAGATACGCAGTATTTT.

This clonotype was detected many times. The J gene is TRBJ1-5, the V gene TRBV12-3 or TRBV12-4; TRBD1 aligns across 7 bases. V trimming: 5 bases; J trimming: 7 bases; junction bases outside the gene matches: 8. This CDR3 spans 14 amino acids. In DNA, the CDR3 is TGTGCCAGCAGTCCTTACGACAGGGTACAGCCCCAGCATTTT. Its protein is CASSPYDRVQPQHF.

CDR3: CASRPGQGFDGYTF. The CDR3 DNA reads as TGCGCCAGCAGACCGGGACAGGGGTTCGATGGCTACACCTTC. This sequence joins TRBV5-1 and TRBJ1-2; TRBD1 matches 10 bases. The V gene's germline CDR1 is SGHRS and CDR2 YFSETQ. J was trimmed by 6 bases and V by 5 bases; bases with no gene match: 7. The CDR3 is made up of 14 amino acids.

This clonotype was recorded many times. The chain recombines TRBV20-1 with TRBJ1-4; D possibly corresponds to TRBD1 (6 bases). Trimming left V 3 bases short and J 6 bases short, with 14 bases between. This CDR3 region has 14 residues. Germline assignment: CDR1 DFQATT and CDR2 SNEGSKA (reference sequence). For the CDR3, the DNA is TGCAGTGCTAGGGCCTGGGACACCGATGAAAAACTGTTTTTT. It yields the protein CSARAWDTDEKLFF.

This clonotype was detected ten times or more. This chain connects TRBV11-2 to TRBJ2-4, with D possibly called TRBD1 or TRBD2 (5 bases each). The CDR3 totals 14 residues. Germline V gene data show CDR1 as SGHAT and CDR2 as FQNNGV. V was trimmed by 5 bases and J by 7 bases, leaving 15 bases between them. The CDR3 coding sequence is TGTGCCAGCAGCCCCTCCTTCGGGGCGAACATTCAGTACTTC. Translation: CASSPSFGANIQYF.

This clonotype appeared many times. The rearrangement links TRBV6-1 to TRBJ1-2; D is undetermined. The germline CDR1 and CDR2 sequences are MNHNS and SASEGT. Trimming stripped 4 bases from V and 5 bases from J, with 14 bases between. CDR3 size: 14 residues. This CDR3 is CASSGGYQTYGYTF. In DNA, the CDR3 is TGTGCCAGCAGTGGCGGTTACCAGACTTATGGCTACACCTTC.

This clonotype was recorded at least ten times. The chain carries TRBV12-3 or TRBV12-4 and TRBJ1-1, with no clear D. Trimming removed 5 bases at V and 10 bases at J, with 14 bases between. The CDR3 loop spans 12 amino acids. The CDR3 here is CASSLTRARAFF. The DNA of the CDR3 is TGTGCCAGCAGTCTCACAAGGGCCAGAGCTTTCTTT.

This clonotype was detected many times. V is TRBV6-6 and J is TRBJ1-1; the D gene is possibly TRBD1 (5 bases). V dropped 8 bases and J dropped 3 bases, with 10 bases sitting between them. Germline CDR1 MNHNY, CDR2 SVGAGI (reference sequence). The CDR3 runs to 12 residues. CDR3 nucleotide sequence: TGTGCCAGCGTGGGGGGTTACACTGAAGCTTTCTTT. Its protein product is CASVGGYTEAFF.

The table lists this clonotype with many counts. The genes are TRBV5-4 and TRBJ1-1; D unresolved. V shed 0 bases and J shed 3 bases, with 12 bases lying between them. Germline V lookup: CDR1 SGHNT, CDR2 YYREEE (reference sequence). The CDR3 is made up of 15 amino acids. The CDR3 region is CASSLAGVVDTEAFF. The CDR3 nucleotides are TGTGCCAGCAGCTTGGCTGGGGTGGTGGACACTGAAGCTTTCTTT.

This clonotype was observed many times. The rearrangement joins TRBV12-3 or TRBV12-4 to TRBJ2-3; 10 nucleotides agree with TRBD2. CDR3 length: 16 amino acids. The junction had 6 bases not matched to a gene; V was cut back by 2 bases and J by 4 bases. DNA of the CDR3: TGTGCCAGCAGTTTATTGGCTAGCGGGAGAGCAGATACGCAGTATTTT. It translates to CASSLLASGRADTQYF.

This clonotype was observed at least ten times. This rearrangement joins TRBV11-3 to TRBJ1-4, with D hard to call. Germline CDR1 and CDR2: SGHNT and YENEEA. V dropped 5 bases and J dropped 4 bases, with 11 bases sitting between them. This CDR3 region has 14 residues. CDR3 coding DNA: TGTGCCAGCAGCCCTGGACCGAGTAATGAAAAACTGTTTTTT. As protein: CASSPGPSNEKLFF.

The chain combines TRBV20-1 with TRBJ2-1; 8 bases match TRBD2. The germline V gene has CDR1 DFQATT and CDR2 SNEGSKA (reference sequence). Trimming removed 7 bases from V and 0 bases from J; junction bases left unmatched: 2. This CDR3 spans 13 amino acids. CDR3 DNA: TGCAGTGGGGCGGGAGGCTCCTACAATGAGCAGTTCTTC. It codes for CSGAGGSYNEQFF.

The gene calls are TRBV5-5 and TRBJ1-2; TRBD1 might be the D (5 bases). CDR3 length: 13 amino acids. Germline V gene data show CDR1 as SGHKS and CDR2 as YYEKEE (reference sequence). The germline V and J ends were trimmed by 4 bases and 7 bases, with 14 bases remaining between them. CDR3: CASSPSGVGGYTF. The CDR3 DNA reads as TGTGCCAGCAGCCCCTCGGGGGTGGGTGGCTACACCTTC.

About this clonotype itself: A much larger clone sits a single nucleotide away, making a read error possible. The V call is TRBV20-1, the J call TRBJ1-4; perhaps TRBD1 as D (6 bases). CDR3 length: 18 residues. Germline CDR1 DFQATT, CDR2 SNEGSKA (reference sequence). The V end lost 0 bases, the J end lost 8 bases, and 25 bases lay between the germline ends. The CDR3 nucleotides are TGCAGTGCTAGAGATGTCCAGGGGAATGCCCTAATAAGGGAAAAACTGTTTTTT. Translation: CSARDVQGNALIREKLFF.

This clonotype was found many times. The chain recombines TRBV5-1 with TRBJ1-4; D perhaps matches TRBD1 (5 bases). This CDR3 is built from 14 residues. Germline CDR1 reads SGHRS; CDR2 reads YFSETQ. V lost 2 bases and J lost 5, with 10 bases in between. The CDR3 DNA reads as TGCGCCAGCAGCTTAGACAGACAAAATGAAAAACTGTTTTTT. Translation gives CASSLDRQNEKLFF.

This chain connects TRBV12-3 or TRBV12-4 to TRBJ2-3, with TRBD1 as a possible D gene (7 bases). Trimming took off 3 bases at V and 0 bases at J, with 13 bases between the two ends. The CDR3 contains 16 residues. CDR3 in amino acids: CASSFQGGMSTDTQYF. The CDR3 DNA reads as TGTGCCAGCAGTTTCCAGGGGGGAATGAGCACAGATACGCAGTATTTT.

As to this clonotype: A much larger clone differs from this one at a single base, so this may be a read error. The rearrangement links TRBV3-1 to TRBJ1-1, with 9 positions matching TRBD1. This CDR3 contains 13 residues. Germline V gives CDR1 LGHDT, CDR2 YNNKEL (reference sequence). The trim removed 8 bases at V and 8 bases at J, leaving 9 bases unmatched. CDR3 region: CASCLTGGEEAFF. Here the CDR3 DNA reads TGTGCCAGCTGCCTGACAGGGGGGGAAGAAGCTTTCTTT.

This clonotype was found many times. This chain links TRBV20-1 with TRBJ2-7; TRBD1 or TRBD2 may be the D gene (5 bases each). Germline CDR1 reads DFQATT; CDR2 reads SNEGSKA (reference sequence). The CDR3 is made up of 17 amino acids. Deletions cut 1 base from V and 1 base from J, with 20 bases between. The CDR3 spells CSARAARGGYVSYEQYF. The DNA for the CDR3 is TGCAGTGCTAGAGCCGCGAGGGGCGGTTACGTTTCCTACGAGCAGTACTTC.